This T cell receptor beta chain was sequenced during a study of Graves' ophthalmopathy and Graves' hyperthyroidism (dated 2018 in TCRdb). About the investigation overall: Peripheral blood was collected at initial diagnosis, prior to any treatment. An independent validation cohort comprised 18 hyperthyroidism patients and some 16 patients who later progressed from hyperthyroidism to ophthalmopathy. To explore V-J signatures that distinguish ophthalmopathy from hyperthyroidism, a discovery set of about a hundred patients was enrolled, made up of about 40 with ophthalmopathy and 57 with stable hyperthyroidism. Once sampling was done, hyperthyroidism patients were given methimazole at a starting dose of 30 mg daily, while ophthalmopathy patients were given high-dose intravenous methylprednisolone. The study used signatures of the TCR beta repertoire to tell Graves' ophthalmopathy apart from Graves' hyperthyroidism and to predict which patients would progress to ophthalmopathy. In total, 135 blood samples were TCR-sequenced: around 42 ophthalmopathy, around 75 hyperthyroidism and 17 hyperthyroidism-to-ophthalmopathy patients. In roughly 6 hyperthyroidism patients, the T-cell repertoire of thyroid tissue was compared with the T-cell repertoire of blood.

The ophthalmopathy patients had moderately to severely active disease, with a Clinical Activity Score of 3 or higher, a NOSPECS grade of 4 or higher, and a disease duration of less than 3 months. Anyone with other autoimmune diseases, uncontrolled infections, pregnancy or lactation was excluded from the study. Clinical symptoms, serum thyroxine, TRAb, thyroid ultrasound and orbital computed tomography formed the basis of the diagnosis. Using Ficoll-Paque density gradient centrifugation, PBMCs were isolated from over 8.5 ml of fresh peripheral blood. Total RNA was extracted with Trizol reagent and quality-checked on an Agilent 2100 Bioanalyzer. For repertoire sequencing, the TCR beta CDR3 regions were amplified from RNA transcripts. HTBI primers and the Qiagen OneStep RT-PCR kit were used in a first-round RT-PCR, which was followed by a second-round multiplex PCR, size selection and purification. Libraries were sequenced on an Illumina HiSeq2000 using paired-end 100 bp reads. The published analysis was carried out like this. SOAPnuke was used to process the reads, removing any read that contained adapters or uncalled bases, had a mean Phred below 15, or lacked an exact match to the constant primer or identifier. COPE v1.2.5 was used to merge high-quality paired reads. Each unique nucleotide sequence was treated as a clonotype, and MiTCR v1.1 was used to align the clonotypes to the IMGT TRB V, D and J references. The analysis was limited to V-J combinations with a frequency above 0.0001, which together covered over 99% of the repertoires. For each V-J combination, a TCR clonal expansion and chaos score was defined as F50 clonal expansion divided by the chaos observed in the TCRdist matrix. Welch's t-statistics and random forest were used to narrow the features down to approximately 13 V-J combinations, which were then fed into a naive Bayes classifier. The Morisita-Horn index was used to measure how similar the thyroid and blood repertoires were. In-frame beta chains were kept once TCRdb had trimmed the public reads at Q25 with fastp and called clones with MiXCR. Here each entry gathers all rows of one CDR3 protein and keeps the most common genes and DNA. Here the V and J calls rest on TCRdb's processing, not on the authors' analysis. The sample contains hundreds of thousands of distinct CDR3 sequences, about 40% of them found a single time. The ten largest make up about 3.3% of the sample.

General conclusions and limits of the study: Among expanded thyroid clonotypes with frequency above 0.001, most also showed up in blood, which suggests that blood repertoires may reflect the thyroid immune response. In validation, the model predicted ophthalmopathy progression with more than 70% sensitivity and about 77% specificity; about a dozen predicted patients were CT-confirmed with GO in a median of approximately 6.5 months. Sample size was not predetermined statistically, and investigators were not blinded to group allocation. In cross-validation, the 13-signature model distinguished ophthalmopathy from stable hyperthyroidism with 85% to 90% sensitivity and about 81% specificity, and in the test set the corresponding values were approximately 80% and 68%.

There are a few counts of this clonotype. The antigen it recognizes is unknown. The record has no base qualities; no much larger clone is one base away. Taken from the germline V gene, the CDR1 and CDR2 loops are MGHRA and YSYEKL. Clipping removes 0 bases from V and 3 bases from J, with 5 as the unmatched junction base count. The CDR3 numbers 15 residues from cysteine through phenylalanine. Only the CDR3 DNA stays, 45 bases, in frame from base 1. Sequenced material: peripheral blood. The sequence came from an adult man with Graves' ophthalmopathy. Recombination linked TRBV4-1 to TRBJ2-7; 7 central nucleotides agree with TRBD2. The nucleotides read TGCGCCAGCAGCCAAGACGGGGGGACTAACTACGAGCAGTACTTC. Its amino acids are CASSQDGGTNYEQYF.